This TCR beta chain was identified in a study of T cell responses to AZD1222 COVID-19 vaccine (dated by TCRdb to about 2021). In terms of the full investigation: A total of more than 230 trial participants underwent TCR sequencing, of whom 207 had received two doses of AZD1222 and about 25 had received two doses of the MenACWY control vaccine. Trial participants were enrolled by age into 18-55, 56-69 and 70-plus year subgroups, with approximately 160, 26 and 62 TCR-sequenced participants respectively.

What the work shows at the level of the full study, not this receptor alone: Reportedly, close to half of the unique spike-specific TCRs recognized epitopes lying outside the regions that are mutated in the B.1.351 and B.1.1.7 variants. The 56-69-year group was small, and its depth increase did not reach significance, likely because of low power. Because no day 14 peak-response samples were available, repertoires were characterized only after the peak T cell response. Spike-specific TCR breadth and depth rose significantly after two AZD1222 doses compared with day 0 and with MenACWY recipients. Most participants were white British and females outnumbered males, and the authors suggested that clonal diversity may have been underestimated. Only five or six AZD1222 recipients were SARS-CoV-2 seropositive at baseline, limiting conclusions about previously exposed vaccinees. CD4 TCRs associated with the vaccine covered the entire spike protein, and the dominant responses were in regions 160-218 and 743-854.

CDR1 and CDR2 were assigned from the germline V gene (reference sequence) as PRHDT and FYEKMQ. The CDR3 measures 15 amino acids from cysteine to phenylalanine. Only CDR3 DNA is held: 45 bases, read in frame from base 1. V gives up 1 base and J gives up 6 bases, and the segment between their germline ends measures 16 bases. The CDR3 regions of human TCRbeta chains were analyzed by immunosequencing. In the source study's methods: TCRs in the repertoires were compared against a reference library of SARS-CoV-2-specific TCRs that had been generated with the MIRA antigen-specificity platform. Breadth was defined as the fraction of unique TCRs that were SARS-CoV-2-associated, and depth was defined as the fraction of total T cells that were SARS-CoV-2-associated. Each spike-specific TCR was assigned to its reactive spike region and to a CD4 or CD8 class using the MIRA data. Log10-transformed breadth and depth values were compared by one-way ANOVA with Sidak's multiple comparisons tests. TCRdb stores this immuneACCESS table with in-frame sequences only. Part of the clones is absent; in the studies checked, under half of the shortfall reflects unresolved V genes, and no reason is known for the rest. V, J and clone size are those of that table, while D and trimming were read from the DNA. This sample comprises about 100,000 clones, over 75% of them detected only once. The top ten clones comprise over 4% of the sample.

This specimen's time point label, per the study, means: baseline before first vaccination. This sample's treatment or condition label indicates: meningococcal conjugate vaccine given as trial control. The vaccinee samples were drawn from two UK trials, COV001 and COV002, one of which was a single-blind randomized controlled phase 2/3 trial testing AZD1222 (ChAdOx1 nCoV-19) in healthy adults. Trial participant PBMC samples were collected at day 0 and day 28 after the second dose for TCRbeta chain sequencing. Concerning this clone itself: It lacks a known antigen. The input lacks base qualities; no much larger clone sits a single base away.

The rearrangement joined TRBV13 to TRBJ2-7; the D gene lacks a confident call. The clonotype originates from an adult in good health. Sequenced material: peripheral blood, taken on day 0 of MenACWY control vaccination. The DNA is as follows: TGTGCCAGCAGCTTAGTTGGGCACCTCTCCACCGAGCAGTACTTC. Its amino acids are CASSLVGHLSTEQYF.